This TCR beta chain comes out of a study of early T cells in non-severe SARS-CoV-2 infection. Study-level information: Chains were not paired, and sequencing was done on bulk RNA from unsorted whole blood. General study points: Private and CD4 specificities were missed by VDJdb matching, skewed to anti-spike CD8.

The table lists this clonotype with a few counts. Antigen specificity is unknown. This CDR3 is 14 amino acids long. From germline, CDR1 is SEHNR and CDR2 FQNEAQ (reference sequence). V was clipped by 5 bases and J by 1 base, with 12 bases between them. Researchers tagged individual cDNA molecules with unique molecular identifiers. TCRdb passed the 5' RACE reads through MiXCR, listing each CDR3 protein once. Here the sample spans 80,000 or so distinct CDR3 sequences, 15% to 19% being singletons. The sequence was obtained from an adult who was a healthcare worker with PCR-confirmed SARS-CoV-2 infection or an uninfected control (not recorded which). The sequencing sample was made of whole blood. This chain links TRBV7-9 with TRBJ2-7; a weak D match, TRBD1 (6 bases). The chain's CDR3 is CASSDRDKSYEQYF. The CDR3 coding sequence is TGTGCCAGCAGCGATCGGGACAAATCCTACGAGCAGTACTTC.